This paragraph covers one TCR beta chain sequence. CDR3 size: 14 residues. Between the trimmed V and J ends, which lost 4 bases and 2 bases, there was a span of 13 bases. The germline V gene has CDR1 SQVTM and CDR2 ANQGSEA. Alopecia areata patients provided lesional scalp punch biopsies and peripheral blood, both collected for the study. This sample is drawn from a study of CD8+ T cells in alopecia areata. About the study: Treated patients were dosed with oral tofacitinib, taking 5 to 10 mg twice daily. The tofacitinib course ran for 6 to 18 months and was followed by 6 months off drug.

cDNA reverse transcribed from extracted RNA served as the sequencing template. Data came from immunoSEQ multiplex PCR; TCRdb stores just in-frame clones and leaves some out. This sample has 140,000 to 150,000 clones; under 60% occur once, and the top ten carry roughly 6.7%. This clonotype originated in a human donor with alopecia areata. The rearrangement uses TRBV29-1 and TRBJ2-3; tentatively, D is TRBD1 (6 bases). This specimen consisted of CD4+ T cells sorted from blood, obtained at week 0. The DNA of the CDR3 is TGCAGCGTTGTCCTGGGGGCCGTCACAGATACGCAGTATTTT. Its translation is CSVVLGAVTDTQYF.